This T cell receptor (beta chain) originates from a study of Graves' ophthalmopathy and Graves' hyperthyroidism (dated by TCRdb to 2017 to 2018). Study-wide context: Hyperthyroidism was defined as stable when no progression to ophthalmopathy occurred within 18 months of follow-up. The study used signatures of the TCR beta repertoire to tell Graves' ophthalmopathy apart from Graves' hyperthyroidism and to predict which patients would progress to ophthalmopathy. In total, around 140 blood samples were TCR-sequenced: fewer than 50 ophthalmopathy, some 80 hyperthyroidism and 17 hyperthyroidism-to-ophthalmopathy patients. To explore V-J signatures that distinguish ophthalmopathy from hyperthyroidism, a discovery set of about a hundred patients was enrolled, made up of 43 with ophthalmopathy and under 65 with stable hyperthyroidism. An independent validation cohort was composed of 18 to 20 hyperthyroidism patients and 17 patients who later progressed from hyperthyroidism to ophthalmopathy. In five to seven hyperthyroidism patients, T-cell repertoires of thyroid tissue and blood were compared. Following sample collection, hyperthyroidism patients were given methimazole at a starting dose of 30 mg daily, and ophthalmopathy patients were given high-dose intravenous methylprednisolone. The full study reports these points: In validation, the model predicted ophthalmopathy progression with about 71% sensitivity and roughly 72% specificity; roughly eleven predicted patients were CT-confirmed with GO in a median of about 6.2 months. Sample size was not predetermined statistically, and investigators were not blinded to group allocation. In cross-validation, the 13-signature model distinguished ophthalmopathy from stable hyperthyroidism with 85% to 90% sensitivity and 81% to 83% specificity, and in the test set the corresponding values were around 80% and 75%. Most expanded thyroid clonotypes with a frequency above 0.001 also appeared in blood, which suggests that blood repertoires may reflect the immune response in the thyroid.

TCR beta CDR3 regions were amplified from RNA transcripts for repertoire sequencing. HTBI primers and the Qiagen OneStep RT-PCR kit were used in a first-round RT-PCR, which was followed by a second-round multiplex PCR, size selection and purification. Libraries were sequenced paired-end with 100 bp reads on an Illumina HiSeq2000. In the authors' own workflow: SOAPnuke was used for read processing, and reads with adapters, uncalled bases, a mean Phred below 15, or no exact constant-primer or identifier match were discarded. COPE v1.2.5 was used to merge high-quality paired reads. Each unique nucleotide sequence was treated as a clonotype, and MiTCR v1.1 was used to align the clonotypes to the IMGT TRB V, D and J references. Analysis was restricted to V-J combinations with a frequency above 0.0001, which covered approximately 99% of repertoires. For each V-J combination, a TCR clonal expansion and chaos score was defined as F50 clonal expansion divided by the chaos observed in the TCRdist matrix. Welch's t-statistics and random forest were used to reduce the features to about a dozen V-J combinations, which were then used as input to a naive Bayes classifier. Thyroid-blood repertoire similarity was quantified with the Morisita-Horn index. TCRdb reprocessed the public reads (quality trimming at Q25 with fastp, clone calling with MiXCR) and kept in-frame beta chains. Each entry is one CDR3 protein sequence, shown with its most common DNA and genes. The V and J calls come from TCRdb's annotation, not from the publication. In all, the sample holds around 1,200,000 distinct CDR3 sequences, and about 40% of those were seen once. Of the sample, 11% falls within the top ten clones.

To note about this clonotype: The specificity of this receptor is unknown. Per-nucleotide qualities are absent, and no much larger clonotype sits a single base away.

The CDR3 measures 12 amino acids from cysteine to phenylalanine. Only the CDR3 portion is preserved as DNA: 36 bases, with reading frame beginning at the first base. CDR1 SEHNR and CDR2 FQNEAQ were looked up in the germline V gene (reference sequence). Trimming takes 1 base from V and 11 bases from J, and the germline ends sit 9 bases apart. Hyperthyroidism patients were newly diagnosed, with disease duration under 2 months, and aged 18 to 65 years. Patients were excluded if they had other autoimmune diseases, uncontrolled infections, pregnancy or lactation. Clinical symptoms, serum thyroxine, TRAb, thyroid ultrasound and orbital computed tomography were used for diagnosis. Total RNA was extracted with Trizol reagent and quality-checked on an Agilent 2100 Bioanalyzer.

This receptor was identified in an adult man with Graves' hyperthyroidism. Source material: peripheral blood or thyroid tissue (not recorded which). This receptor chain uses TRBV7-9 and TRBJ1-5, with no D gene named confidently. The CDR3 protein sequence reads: CASSLVWGAQHF. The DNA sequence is TGTGCCAGCAGCTTAGTTTGGGGTGCCCAGCATTTT. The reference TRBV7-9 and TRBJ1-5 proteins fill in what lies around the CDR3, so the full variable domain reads DTGVSQNPRHKITKRGQNVTFRCDPISEHNRLYWYRQTLGQGPEFLTYFQNEAQLEKSRLLSDRFSAERPKGSFSTLEIQRTEQGDSAMYLCASSLVWGAQHFGDGTRLSIL.